Following are 31 T cell receptor beta chains from one sample sequenced in a study of blood T cell repertoires in COVID-19. The table came from immunoSEQ multiplex PCR; TCRdb's copy has only in-frame clones and leaves some out. The table includes some 130,000 clones, around 80% detected once. The sequencing input was peripheral blood. These receptors came from a woman over 75 with acute or convalescent COVID-19.

The V and J genes are TRBV11-3 and TRBJ2-5; tentative D call: TRBD1 (6 bases). V dropped 5 bases and J dropped 5 bases, with 12 bases sitting between them. The length of the CDR3 is 13 residues. CDR1 is SGHNT, CDR2 YENEEA, per germline. Written as DNA, the CDR3 is TGTGCCAGCAGCCCTGGACAGATGGAGACCCAGTACTTC. Amino acids: CASSPGQMETQYF.

The sample holds a few counts of this clone. The J gene is TRBJ1-2, the V gene TRBV28, with a possible D match to TRBD1 (6 bases). CDR1 is MDHEN, CDR2 SYDVKM, per germline. This CDR3 is 15 amino acids long. V shed 6 bases and J shed 8 bases, with 22 bases lying between them. CDR3 DNA sequence: TGTGCCAGCAGCTTCGTCCCAGGGGACCCCCGAGGCTACACCTTC. This codes for CASSFVPGDPRGYTF.

The rearrangement joins TRBV6-2 or TRBV6-3 to TRBJ1-2; D is perhaps TRBD1 (6 bases). The germline gives CDR1 MNHEY, CDR2 SVGEGT. V was clipped by 4 bases and J by 1 base, with 7 bases between them. The CDR3 has 13 residues. DNA for the CDR3: TGTGCCAGCAGTTCACAGGGTAACTATGGCTACACCTTC. Translating gives CASSSQGNYGYTF.

The chain is built from TRBV14 and TRBJ1-5; TRBD1 might be the D (6 bases). CDR1 and CDR2 (germline): SGHDN, FVKESK. This CDR3 region has 16 residues. V lost 0 bases and J 5 bases, leaving 14 bases between the germline ends. Written as DNA, the CDR3 is TGTGCCAGCAGCCAAGATTGGGACAAAATTCATCAGCCCCAGCATTTT. Its protein is CASSQDWDKIHQPQHF.

The J gene is TRBJ1-3, the V gene TRBV12-5; no firm D call. V was trimmed by 4 bases and J by 7 bases, leaving 11 bases between them. This CDR3 spans 13 amino acids. Germline V gene data show CDR1 as LGHNT and CDR2 as FRNRAP. CDR3 bases: TGTGCTAGTGGTTCCAGCAACGGGAACACCATATATTTT. This encodes CASGSSNGNTIYF.

This clone came up a few times. This sequence joins TRBV27 and TRBJ1-2; 7 bases match TRBD1. The ends lost 6 bases at V and 8 bases at J; junction bases unmatched: 12. The germline gives CDR1 MNHEY, CDR2 SMNVEV (reference sequence). The CDR3 spans 14 residues. CDR3: CASSGGTAGRGYTF. In nucleotides, the CDR3 is TGTGCCAGCAGCGGCGGGACAGCGGGCCGAGGCTACACCTTC.

The CDR3 loop is CASSPLAGGPRNEQFF. The CDR3 DNA is TGTGCCAGCAGCCCACTAGCGGGAGGGCCAAGAAATGAGCAGTTCTTC. The chain is built from TRBV6-2 or TRBV6-3 and TRBJ2-1; 13 positions match TRBD2. CDR3 length: 16 amino acids. CDR1 is MNHEY, CDR2 SVGEGT, per germline. J lost 7 bases, V lost 6 bases, and 9 bases had no gene match.

V gene TRBV6-6 combines with J gene TRBJ1-1; 7 positions agree with TRBD1. Germline V gene sequence: CDR1 MNHNY, CDR2 SVGAGI (reference sequence). The CDR3 has 13 amino acids. J was trimmed by 5 bases and V by 6 bases; bases with no gene match: 6. The CDR3 DNA is TGTGCCAGCAGCCCCGACAGGGTGACTGAAGCTTTCTTT. Encoded protein: CASSPDRVTEAFF.

This chain uses TRBV30 with TRBJ2-2; 9 bases map to TRBD1. After removal of 5 bases from V and 7 bases from J, the junction contained 14 bases not matched to a gene. The germline V gene encodes CDR1 GTSNPN and CDR2 SVGIG (reference sequence). The CDR3 has 16 amino acids. The CDR3 DNA reads as TGTGCCTGGGATAAACCGGGACAGGGTGAGGTCGGGGAGCTGTTTTTT. Protein sequence: CAWDKPGQGEVGELFF.

This clone occurred a few times. The V and J genes are TRBV28 and TRBJ1-4; D gene unclear. CDR1 and CDR2 (germline): MDHEN, SYDVKM. Trimming left V 1 base short and J 4 bases short, with 13 bases between. This CDR3 is built from 16 residues. The CDR3 here is CASSLSGGWNNEKLFF. CDR3 in DNA: TGTGCCAGCAGTTTATCGGGAGGCTGGAATAATGAAAAACTGTTTTTT.

CDR3 sequence reads: CASSEDRTANTGELFF. CDR3 nucleotide sequence: TGTGCCAGCAGTGAAGATAGGACAGCCAACACCGGGGAGCTGTTTTTT. This chain connects TRBV2 to TRBJ2-2; the D gene is possibly TRBD1 (6 bases). Trimming cost V 1 base and J 2 bases, with 11 bases left between them. Germline V gives CDR1 SNHLY, CDR2 FYNNEI. This CDR3 contains 16 residues.

This clone has only a few counts. The rearrangement joins TRBV7-9 to TRBJ2-7; 8 bases agree with TRBD2. This CDR3 spans 13 amino acids. V was pared by 4 bases and J by 5 bases, with 4 bases of the junction left unmatched. Germline values: CDR1 SEHNR, CDR2 FQNEAQ (reference sequence). CDR3 amino acids: CASSSFSGDEQYF. For the CDR3, the DNA is TGTGCCAGCAGCTCATTTAGCGGGGACGAGCAGTACTTC.

V is TRBV19 and J is TRBJ2-5; 9 positions match TRBD1. The junction had 4 bases not matched to a gene; V was cut back by 10 bases and J by 1 base. Looked up from germline, CDR1 is LNHDA and CDR2 is SQIVND (reference sequence). The CDR3 sequence is 13 residues long. The CDR3 bases are TGTGCCACCCGGGACAGGGCCCAAGAGACCCAGTACTTC. Amino acids: CATRDRAQETQYF.

This clone came up once. V is TRBV28 and J is TRBJ1-2, with TRBD1 matching over 10 bases. V trimming: 5 bases; J trimming: 6 bases; junction bases outside the gene matches: 9. CDR1 is MDHEN and CDR2 is SYDVKM in the germline V gene. This CDR3 is built from 15 residues. CDR3 amino acids: CASSMRDRGFDGYTF. In DNA form, the CDR3 reads TGTGCCAGCAGTATGCGGGACAGGGGATTTGATGGCTACACCTTC.

This chain links TRBV27 with TRBJ1-2; TRBD1 matches at 9 bases. The CDR3 runs to 15 residues. With V trimmed by 6 bases and J by 3 bases, 8 bases remained unmatched. Germline V gene data show CDR1 as MNHEY and CDR2 as SMNVEV (reference sequence). The CDR3 nucleotides read TGTGCCAGCAGGCCGACGGGACAGGGCCACTATGGCTACACCTTC. Translating gives CASRPTGQGHYGYTF.

V gene TRBV7-9 combines with J gene TRBJ2-2; 7 bases match TRBD2. The CDR3 covers 15 residues. V was pared by 5 bases and J by 5 bases, with 8 bases of the junction left unmatched. Germline CDR1 reads SEHNR; CDR2 reads FQNEAQ (reference sequence). The CDR3 loop is CASSPPRGGTGELFF. The DNA of the CDR3 is TGTGCCAGCAGCCCTCCACGGGGAGGGACCGGGGAGCTGTTTTTT.

V gene TRBV9 combines with J gene TRBJ1-4, with D unclear. Germline V gene lookup returns CDR1 SGDLS and CDR2 YYNGEE. Trimming took off 4 bases at V and 5 bases at J, with 12 bases between the two ends. CDR3 size: 14 residues. In nucleotides, the CDR3 is TGTGCCAGCAGCCCGCGCCCTGAGAATGAAAAACTGTTTTTT. It codes for CASSPRPENEKLFF. Using reference TRBV9 and TRBJ1-4 for the parts outside the CDR3, the full variable domain is DSGVTQTPKHLITATGQRVTLRCSPRSGDLSVYWYQQSLDQGLQFLIQYYNGEERAKGNILERFSAQQFPDLHSELNLSSLELGDSALYFCASSPRPENEKLFFGSGTQLSVL.

This clone was detected a few times. The V and J genes are TRBV5-1 and TRBJ1-3, with 7 bases lining up with TRBD1. The CDR3 totals 15 residues. The J segment lost 0 bases and the V segment lost 2 bases, leaving 2 bases of the junction unmatched. The germline CDR1 and CDR2 sequences are SGHRS and YFSETQ. The CDR3 sequence: CASSFSGGSGNTIYF. DNA for the CDR3: TGCGCCAGCAGCTTCTCAGGGGGCTCTGGAAACACCATATATTTT.

The chain is built from TRBV28 and TRBJ2-5; 7 bases fit TRBD2. After removal of 6 bases from V and 0 bases from J, the junction contained 16 bases not matched to a gene. CDR1 is MDHEN and CDR2 is SYDVKM in the germline V gene. The CDR3 is 18 amino acids. CDR3 region: CASRVAGLLKGDQETQYF. The CDR3 DNA is TGTGCCAGCAGGGTAGCGGGCCTCCTTAAAGGCGACCAAGAGACCCAGTACTTC.

This chain links TRBV18 with TRBJ1-5, with D unclear. Trimming pared 5 bases from V and 4 bases from J, leaving 12 bases between. The CDR3 is 14 residues long. CDR1 KGHSH and CDR2 LQKENI come from the germline V gene. The CDR3 DNA follows: TGTGCCAGCTCATCCTCGGGTCGGAATCAGCCCCAGCATTTT. This translates into CASSSSGRNQPQHF.

This clone was counted a few times. This chain connects TRBV30 to TRBJ2-2; 9 bases align to TRBD1. Germline V lookup: CDR1 GTSNPN, CDR2 SVGIG (reference sequence). The length of the CDR3 is 15 residues. Trimming took 3 bases from V and 5 from J; bases not matched to a gene: 7. The CDR3 protein is CAWRETGGWTGELFF. CDR3 nucleotide sequence: TGTGCCTGGAGGGAGACAGGGGGGTGGACCGGGGAGCTGTTTTTT.

The V gene is TRBV2, the J gene TRBJ1-1; D unclear. The CDR3 length is 10 residues. Germline V gene data show CDR1 as SNHLY and CDR2 as FYNNEI. Deletions cut 8 bases from V and 11 bases from J, with 12 bases between. The CDR3 DNA follows: TGTGCCAGCGTGTCGTGGCGGGCTTTCTTT. Its translation: CASVSWRAFF.

The chain recombines TRBV7-2 with TRBJ2-5; tentative D call: TRBD1 (6 bases). This CDR3 is built from 15 residues. With 2 bases removed from V and 1 base from J, the gap between germline ends came to 11 bases. CDR1 and CDR2 from the germline V gene are SGHTA and FQGNSA. In DNA, the CDR3 is TGTGCCAGCAGCTTATTTGGGGGCTTCCAAGAGACCCAGTACTTC. Protein sequence: CASSLFGGFQETQYF.

CDR3 in DNA: TGTGCCAGCAGCATACTAGCGGGAGCCACAGATACGCAGTATTTT. Translation gives CASSILAGATDTQYF. This rearrangement joins TRBV11-2 to TRBJ2-3; TRBD2 agrees at 11 bases. After removal of 5 bases from V and 2 bases from J, the junction contained 3 bases not matched to a gene. Germline V lookup: CDR1 SGHAT, CDR2 FQNNGV. The CDR3 runs to 15 residues.

V gene TRBV4-3 combines with J gene TRBJ1-5, with 9 nucleotides matching TRBD1. This CDR3 contains 14 residues. Germline V gene lookup returns CDR1 LGHNA and CDR2 YSLEER. The V gene end was trimmed by 3 bases and the J gene end by 7 bases; junction bases not matched to a gene: 4. The CDR3 loop is CASSQGQGAQPQHF. DNA for the CDR3: TGCGCCAGCAGCCAGGGACAGGGTGCCCAGCCCCAGCATTTT.

This clone was observed a single time. This chain uses TRBV4-3 with TRBJ2-7; D remains ambiguous. Trimming took 4 bases from V and 1 from J, leaving 8 bases between them. Germline CDR1 reads LGHNA; CDR2 reads YSLEER. CDR3 length: 13 amino acids. The CDR3 here is CASSRSVSYEQYF. CDR3 nucleotide sequence: TGCGCCAGCAGCCGGAGCGTATCCTACGAGCAGTACTTC.

V gene TRBV19 combines with J gene TRBJ2-3; unclear D gene. Deletions cut 4 bases from V and 5 bases from J, with 7 bases between. Germline CDR1 reads LNHDA; CDR2 reads SQIVND (reference sequence). There are 12 residues in the CDR3. The CDR3 nucleotides read TGTGCCAGTAGTACCAGTGGAGATACGCAGTATTTT. Its protein is CASSTSGDTQYF.

This chain links TRBV7-3 with TRBJ2-5; TRBD2 agrees at 8 bases. There are 15 residues in the CDR3. The V gene end was trimmed by 5 bases and the J gene end by 2 bases; junction bases not matched to a gene: 7. Germline CDR1 reads SGHTA; CDR2 reads FQGTGA. The CDR3, as DNA: TGTGCCAGCAGCCCCACCGGGGGGGCACAAGAGACCCAGTACTTC. Residues: CASSPTGGAQETQYF.

The chain uses TRBV28 and TRBJ2-7; D possibly corresponds to TRBD2 (7 bases). Germline loops: CDR1 MDHEN, CDR2 SYDVKM. The CDR3 is 14 amino acids. The V end lost 2 bases, the J end lost 7 bases, and 15 bases lay between the germline ends. The CDR3 DNA reads TGTGCCAGCAGTTTAGGAGGGAGGGGGGGGGAGCAGTACTTC. Protein product: CASSLGGRGGEQYF.

V and J are TRBV7-9 and TRBJ2-2; 12 bases align to TRBD1. In germline, CDR1 is SEHNR, CDR2 FQNEAQ (reference sequence). The CDR3 is 16 residues long. J gave up 7 bases and V 4 bases, and 7 bases lay outside the gene matches. The CDR3 DNA is TGTGCCAGCAGCTGGGGGGACAGGGGGCCCGGCGGGGAGCTGTTTTTT. As protein: CASSWGDRGPGGELFF. The full variable domain, in which reference TRBV7-9 and TRBJ2-2 provide the parts outside the CDR3, is DTGVSQNPRHKITKRGQNVTFRCDPISEHNRLYWYRQTLGQGPEFLTYFQNEAQLEKSRLLSDRFSAERPKGSFSTLEIQRTEQGDSAMYLCASSWGDRGPGGELFFGEGSRLTVL.

The genes are TRBV6-2 or TRBV6-3 and TRBJ2-5; tentatively, D is TRBD2 (8 bases). V was shortened by 2 bases and J by 5 bases, with 21 bases between the two germline ends. The CDR3 covers 17 residues. Per germline, CDR1 MNHEY and CDR2 SVGEGT. The CDR3 DNA is TGTGCCAGCAGTTACCACCCCGGGAGGGGGCAGGGGGAGACCCAGTACTTC. Residues: CASSYHPGRGQGETQYF.